This paragraph reports one T cell receptor beta chain. In its sample, this clonotype was seen a few times. Its specific antigen is unknown. One base away there is no much larger clone; base qualities are not given. The source of the sample is a study of blood T cells in healthy people across ages (dated by TCRdb to about 2015). A note on the overall study: Template switching captured roughly one uniquely barcoded TCR beta cDNA molecule per two T cells in model experiments. Age-related changes in TCR beta repertoire diversity were measured in the study by deep sequencing normalized with unique cDNA molecular identifiers. The donors were divided into four age groups: young (average about 16 years), middle-aged (under 40), aged (about 62) and long-lived (roughly 86). To avoid experimental bias, donors of different ages were distributed randomly across sequencing lanes. For two donors (one aged 18 to 29 and one aged 80 or older), the study analyzed two additional independent replicas of 1 million unique cDNA reads from the same blood draw. Points the paper makes about the study in general: Observed TCR beta diversity per million T cells fell roughly linearly with age, and a significant reduction was already apparent by age about 38. The long-lived group showed more naive CD4+ T cells, fewer expanded clones and increased TCR diversity than the aged group, suggesting age selection. Estimates of total diversity based on one million sequenced T cells were regarded as lower bounds and as underestimates. There was a strong correlation between observed TCR beta diversity and the percentage of naive T cells measured by flow cytometry. Conclusive comparison of naive and antigen-experienced compartments was prevented by the profiling of bulk unsorted PBMCs. Because the CMV infection status of the donors was unknown, age-related changes in expanded clonotypes may potentially have been confounded.

The library was prepared using 5' RACE. Sequenced on an Illumina HiSeq 2500. A second PCR of 7 to 11 cycles was performed with a sample-barcoded 5' primer and a J-beta primer mix. A unique molecular identifier was introduced onto each TCR beta cDNA molecule by a template-switch 5' adaptor carrying 12 random nucleotides. At least 2.5 million CDR3-containing paired-end reads were obtained from each sample. The Mint cDNA synthesis kit, primed by a TRBC-specific oligonucleotide, was used to synthesize first-strand cDNA from all RNA. Following uracil-DNA glycosylase treatment, a first 18-cycle PCR with universal primers M1SS and BC2_uni_R was performed on all cDNA. The authors' analysis ran thus. For normalization, 1 million high-quality reads, each with a distinct molecular identifier, were randomly selected from each sample. Reads with shared molecular identifiers were discarded instead of being binned into consensus sequences. MiTCR, run with a Q25 quality threshold and the strictest error-elimination algorithm, handled CDR3 identification, clonotype clustering and error correction. A nonparametric unseen species model with Euler transformation was used to estimate lower-bound total TCR beta diversity. TCRdb trimmed public reads at Q25 via fastp, called clones via MiXCR and kept in-frame beta chains. Every CDR3 protein is listed once, alongside the most common genes and DNA of its rows. Clone size and V and J calls follow TCRdb, not the original study. The sample includes hundreds of thousands of distinct CDR3 sequences, with about 42% observed a single time. About 20% of the sample is held by the ten biggest clonotypes.

Its CDR3 holds 14 amino acids, cysteine through phenylalanine. The only DNA kept is the CDR3, 42 bases in frame from the first base. V lost 3 bases and J lost 3 bases; the stretch between them is 12 bases long. CDR1 and CDR2 are drawn from the germline V gene (reference sequence): SEHNR, FQNEAQ. The roughly 39 donors, aged about 6 to 100 years, were systemically healthy Caucasian individuals from Russia. Each donor gave approximately 9.3 milliliters of peripheral blood, collected into EDTA-treated Vacutainer tubes. Ficoll-Paque density-gradient centrifugation was used to isolate PBMCs, with at least 7 million per sample. Trizol reagent was used to extract total RNA from PBMCs, with at least 5.5 micrograms per sample. Naive CD45RAhigh/CD27high T cell percentages were measured by flow cytometry on a PBMC aliquot from every donor.

The V gene is TRBV7-9 and the J gene is TRBJ2-7; confidence is insufficient to name the D gene. The clonotype originates from a woman aged 55-70 years in good health. The sequenced sample was blood. The CDR3 in this case is CASSFRESRYEQYF. The nucleotides are TGTGCCAGCAGCTTTCGTGAGTCACGCTACGAGCAGTACTTC.